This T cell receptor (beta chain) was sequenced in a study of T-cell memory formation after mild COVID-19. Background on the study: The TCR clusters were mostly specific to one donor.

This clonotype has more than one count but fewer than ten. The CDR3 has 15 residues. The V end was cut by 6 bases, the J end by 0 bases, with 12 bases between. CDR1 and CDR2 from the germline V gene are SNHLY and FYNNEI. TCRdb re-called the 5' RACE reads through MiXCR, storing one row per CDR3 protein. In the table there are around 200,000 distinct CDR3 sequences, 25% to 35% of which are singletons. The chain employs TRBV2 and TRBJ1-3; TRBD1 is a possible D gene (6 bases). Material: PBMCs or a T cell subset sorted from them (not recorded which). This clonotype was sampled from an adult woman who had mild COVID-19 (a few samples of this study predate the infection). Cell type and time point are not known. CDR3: CASRKGQNSGNTIYF. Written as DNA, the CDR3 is TGTGCCAGCAGGAAGGGACAAAACTCTGGAAACACCATATATTTT. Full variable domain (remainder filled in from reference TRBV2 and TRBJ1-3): EPEVTQTPSHQVTQMGQEVILRCVPISNHLYFYWYRQILGQKVEFLVSFYNNEISEKSEIFDDQFSVERPDGSNFTLKIRSTKLEDSAMYFCASRKGQNSGNTIYFGEGSWLTVV.